A selection of T cell receptor beta chains follows, all from one sample in a study of blood T cell repertoires in COVID-19. The table came from immunoSEQ multiplex PCR; TCRdb's copy has only in-frame clones and leaves some out. The data contain tens of thousands of clones, approximately 87% of them singletons. Material: peripheral blood. The receptors stem from a man of 80 years or more in a cohort sampled during active COVID-19. The CDR3 runs from the conserved cysteine through the conserved F or W. Each record gives: CDR3 length, V gene, J gene, D gene, clone size, CDR3 protein, CDR3 DNA. A D gene is named only where the DNA matches it firmly. Clone size, where shown, is once, few, many, or a class for clones that have expanded.

len: 13
v_gene: TRBV3-1/TRBV3-2
j_gene: TRBJ1-1
d_gene: .
abundance: .
CDR3aa: CASKKGQRTEAFF
CDR3nt: TGTGCCAGCAAAAAGGGACAACGCACTGAAGCTTTCTTT

len: 16
v_gene: TRBV7-3
j_gene: TRBJ1-3
d_gene: TRBD1
abundance: few
CDR3aa: CASSLMGQGSGNTIYF
CDR3nt: TGTGCCAGCAGCCTGATGGGACAGGGGTCTGGAAACACCATATATTTT

len: 15
v_gene: TRBV19
j_gene: TRBJ1-5
d_gene: TRBD1
abundance: .
CDR3aa: CASRDRTYSNQPQHF
CDR3nt: TGTGCCAGCAGGGACAGGACTTATAGCAATCAGCCCCAGCATTTT

len: 15
v_gene: TRBV6-2/TRBV6-3
j_gene: TRBJ2-4
d_gene: TRBD1
abundance: .
CDR3aa: CASNPGTGVRNIQYF
CDR3nt: TGTGCCAGCAACCCCGGGACAGGGGTAAGGAACATTCAGTACTTC

len: 14
v_gene: TRBV2
j_gene: TRBJ1-3
d_gene: TRBD1
abundance: .
CDR3aa: CASSVRGLGNTIYF
CDR3nt: TGTGCCAGTAGTGTAAGGGGGCTAGGAAACACCATATATTTT

len: 14
v_gene: TRBV5-1
j_gene: TRBJ2-4
d_gene: TRBD2
abundance: .
CDR3aa: CASRPGTSVNIQYF
CDR3nt: TGCGCCAGCAGGCCCGGGACTAGTGTGAACATTCAGTACTTC

len: 14
v_gene: TRBV7-2
j_gene: TRBJ1-2
d_gene: TRBD1
abundance: once
CDR3aa: CASSSPATGGGYTF
CDR3nt: TGTGCCAGCAGCTCACCGGCGACAGGGGGAGGCTACACCTTC

len: 14
v_gene: TRBV18
j_gene: TRBJ2-3
d_gene: .
abundance: .
CDR3aa: CASSPRARTDTQYF
CDR3nt: TGTGCCAGCTCACCACGGGCAAGAACAGATACGCAGTATTTT

len: 14
v_gene: TRBV2
j_gene: TRBJ1-5
d_gene: .
abundance: .
CDR3aa: CASTPAKGVQPQHF
CDR3nt: TGTGCCAGCACCCCGGCGAAAGGGGTACAGCCCCAGCATTTT

len: 16
v_gene: TRBV5-6
j_gene: TRBJ1-5
d_gene: TRBD1
abundance: .
CDR3aa: CASSSGTGFSNQPQHF
CDR3nt: TGTGCCAGCAGCTCCGGGACAGGGTTTAGCAATCAGCCCCAGCATTTT

len: 13
v_gene: TRBV19
j_gene: TRBJ2-3
d_gene: TRBD2
abundance: .
CDR3aa: CASRGLAADTQYF
CDR3nt: TGTGCCAGTAGGGGACTAGCCGCAGATACGCAGTATTTT

len: 15
v_gene: TRBV5-5
j_gene: TRBJ1-5
d_gene: TRBD1
abundance: .
CDR3aa: CASSWMTGGGQPQHF
CDR3nt: TGTGCCAGCAGCTGGATGACAGGGGGAGGCCAGCCCCAGCATTTT

len: 17
v_gene: TRBV3-1/TRBV3-2
j_gene: TRBJ1-1
d_gene: TRBD1
abundance: .
CDR3aa: CASSQDIPTGPPTEAFF
CDR3nt: TGTGCCAGCAGCCAAGATATCCCGACAGGGCCCCCCACTGAAGCTTTCTTT

len: 14
v_gene: TRBV7-2
j_gene: TRBJ2-7
d_gene: .
abundance: .
CDR3aa: CASSLGVATYEQYF
CDR3nt: TGTGCCAGCAGCTTAGGAGTAGCCACCTACGAGCAGTACTTC

len: 14
v_gene: TRBV6-2/TRBV6-3
j_gene: TRBJ1-5
d_gene: TRBD1
abundance: .
CDR3aa: CASSPVTGYQPQHF
CDR3nt: TGTGCCAGCAGCCCGGTGACAGGGTACCAGCCCCAGCATTTT

len: 14
v_gene: TRBV2
j_gene: TRBJ2-2
d_gene: .
abundance: once
CDR3aa: CASKGQGNTGELFF
CDR3nt: TGTGCCAGCAAGGGCCAGGGAAACACCGGGGAGCTGTTTTTT

len: 16
v_gene: TRBV4-1
j_gene: TRBJ2-3
d_gene: .
abundance: .
CDR3aa: CASSTRTVSLTDTQYF
CDR3nt: TGCGCCAGCAGCACCCGGACTGTCTCCCTCACAGATACGCAGTATTTT

len: 15
v_gene: TRBV5-1
j_gene: TRBJ1-1
d_gene: TRBD1
abundance: .
CDR3aa: CASSSIQGGNTEAFF
CDR3nt: TGCGCCAGCAGCTCGATTCAGGGGGGTAACACTGAAGCTTTCTTT

len: 14
v_gene: TRBV27
j_gene: TRBJ1-6
d_gene: .
abundance: .
CDR3aa: CASSFQGLYTPLHF
CDR3nt: TGTGCCAGCAGTTTTCAGGGGCTTTATACACCCCTCCACTTT

len: 21
v_gene: TRBV6-2/TRBV6-3
j_gene: TRBJ2-1
d_gene: TRBD2
abundance: .
CDR3aa: CASSYSLRTSGLTGSYNEQFF
CDR3nt: TGTGCCAGCAGTTACTCGCTACGGACTAGCGGATTGACCGGGTCCTACAATGAGCAGTTCTTC

len: 13
v_gene: TRBV10-3
j_gene: TRBJ2-5
d_gene: TRBD1
abundance: .
CDR3aa: CAISEGAKETQYF
CDR3nt: TGTGCCATCAGCGAGGGGGCAAAAGAGACCCAGTACTTC

len: 11
v_gene: TRBV6-5
j_gene: TRBJ1-2
d_gene: TRBD1
abundance: .
CDR3aa: CAAGQSYGYTF
CDR3nt: TGTGCCGCGGGACAGAGTTATGGCTACACCTTC

len: 16
v_gene: TRBV28
j_gene: TRBJ1-4
d_gene: .
abundance: medium-sized
CDR3aa: CASSLALGDTNEKLFF
CDR3nt: TGTGCCAGCAGTTTAGCCTTAGGGGATACTAATGAAAAACTGTTTTTT

len: 16
v_gene: TRBV7-8
j_gene: TRBJ2-3
d_gene: TRBD1
abundance: .
CDR3aa: CASSLVPTGGTDTQYF
CDR3nt: TGTGCCAGCAGCTTAGTCCCGACAGGGGGCACAGATACGCAGTATTTT

len: 14
v_gene: TRBV5-1
j_gene: TRBJ2-2
d_gene: TRBD1
abundance: .
CDR3aa: CASKRQGVTGELFF
CDR3nt: TGCGCCAGCAAACGCCAGGGGGTCACCGGGGAGCTGTTTTTT

len: 13
v_gene: TRBV7-2
j_gene: TRBJ2-4
d_gene: TRBD1
abundance: .
CDR3aa: CASSLGQGDIQYF
CDR3nt: TGTGCCAGCAGCTTAGGACAGGGAGACATTCAGTACTTC

len: 15
v_gene: TRBV7-6
j_gene: TRBJ1-3
d_gene: .
abundance: .
CDR3aa: CASSLAGDSGNTIYF
CDR3nt: TGTGCCAGCAGCTTGGCCGGGGACTCTGGAAACACCATATATTTT

len: 16
v_gene: TRBV3-1/TRBV3-2
j_gene: TRBJ2-3
d_gene: TRBD2
abundance: .
CDR3aa: CASSLLGGREADTQYF
CDR3nt: TGTGCCAGCAGCCTTCTAGGGGGGCGGGAGGCAGATACGCAGTATTTT

len: 14
v_gene: TRBV27
j_gene: TRBJ2-2
d_gene: TRBD1
abundance: once
CDR3aa: CASSLTGGVGELFF
CDR3nt: TGTGCCAGCAGCCTGACAGGGGGGGTCGGGGAGCTGTTTTTT

len: 15
v_gene: TRBV6-5
j_gene: TRBJ1-2
d_gene: .
abundance: .
CDR3aa: CASSYSSDGAGGYTF
CDR3nt: TGTGCCAGCAGTTACTCGAGTGATGGGGCTGGTGGCTACACCTTC

len: 14
v_gene: TRBV11-2
j_gene: TRBJ1-5
d_gene: TRBD1
abundance: .
CDR3aa: CASSRTGNNQPQHF
CDR3nt: TGTGCCAGCAGCAGGACAGGGAACAATCAGCCCCAGCATTTT

len: 13
v_gene: TRBV5-1
j_gene: TRBJ2-7
d_gene: .
abundance: .
CDR3aa: CASSYDRSYEQYF
CDR3nt: TGCGCCAGCAGCTACGACAGGTCCTACGAGCAGTACTTC

len: 14
v_gene: TRBV5-4
j_gene: TRBJ1-5
d_gene: .
abundance: .
CDR3aa: CASSRQGAGQPQHF
CDR3nt: TGTGCCAGCAGCCGCCAGGGTGCCGGGCAGCCCCAGCATTTT

len: 14
v_gene: TRBV9
j_gene: TRBJ2-7
d_gene: .
abundance: .
CDR3aa: CASSSGGTSYEQYF
CDR3nt: TGTGCCAGCAGCTCCGGGGGAACCTCCTACGAGCAGTACTTC

len: 16
v_gene: TRBV5-4
j_gene: TRBJ2-5
d_gene: TRBD2
abundance: .
CDR3aa: CASSPDRTSGRETQYF
CDR3nt: TGTGCCAGCAGCCCTGACAGGACTAGCGGGAGGGAGACCCAGTACTTC

len: 15
v_gene: TRBV18
j_gene: TRBJ2-2
d_gene: TRBD2
abundance: once
CDR3aa: CASSREGSSTGELFF
CDR3nt: TGTGCCAGCTCTAGGGAGGGCTCGAGCACCGGGGAGCTGTTTTTT

len: 12
v_gene: TRBV29-1
j_gene: TRBJ2-7
d_gene: .
abundance: .
CDR3aa: CSLVDGGYEQYF
CDR3nt: TGCAGCCTCGTGGACGGAGGCTACGAGCAGTACTTC

len: 17
v_gene: TRBV15
j_gene: TRBJ1-5
d_gene: .
abundance: many
CDR3aa: CATSRTVGGKGDQPQHF
CDR3nt: TGTGCCACCAGCAGAACAGTTGGGGGCAAGGGAGATCAGCCCCAGCATTTT

len: 14
v_gene: TRBV6-5
j_gene: TRBJ2-3
d_gene: TRBD1
abundance: once
CDR3aa: CASRADRGRDTQYF
CDR3nt: TGTGCCAGCAGGGCGGACAGGGGGCGAGATACGCAGTATTTT